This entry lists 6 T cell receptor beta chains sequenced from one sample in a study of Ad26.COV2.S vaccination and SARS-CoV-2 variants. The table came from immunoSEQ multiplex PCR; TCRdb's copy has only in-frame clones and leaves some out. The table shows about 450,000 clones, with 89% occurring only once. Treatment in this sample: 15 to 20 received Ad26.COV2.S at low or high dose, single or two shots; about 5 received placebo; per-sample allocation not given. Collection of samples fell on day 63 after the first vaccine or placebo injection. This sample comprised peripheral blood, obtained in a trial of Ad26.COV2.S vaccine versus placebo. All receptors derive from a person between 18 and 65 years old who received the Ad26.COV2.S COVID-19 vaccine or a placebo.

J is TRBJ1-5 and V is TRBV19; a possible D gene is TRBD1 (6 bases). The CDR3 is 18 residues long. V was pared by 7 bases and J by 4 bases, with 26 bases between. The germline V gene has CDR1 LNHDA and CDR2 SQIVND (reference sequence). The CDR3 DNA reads TGTGCCAGTAAGTTACAGGGAAGAGCTCACTTAATTAATCAGCCCCAGCATTTT. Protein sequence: CASKLQGRAHLINQPQHF.

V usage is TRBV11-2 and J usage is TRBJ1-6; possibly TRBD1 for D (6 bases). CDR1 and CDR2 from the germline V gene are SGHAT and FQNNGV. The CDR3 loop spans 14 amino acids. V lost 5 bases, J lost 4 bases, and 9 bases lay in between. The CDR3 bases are TGTGCCAGCAGCCAACAGGGTTATAATTCACCCCTCCACTTT. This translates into CASSQQGYNSPLHF. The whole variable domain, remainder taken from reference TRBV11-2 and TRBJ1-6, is EAGVAQSPRYKIIEKRQSVAFWCNPISGHATLYWYQQILGQGPKLLIQFQNNGVVDDSQLPKDRFSAERLKGVDSTLKIQPAKLEDSAVYLCASSQQGYNSPLHFGNGTRLTVT.

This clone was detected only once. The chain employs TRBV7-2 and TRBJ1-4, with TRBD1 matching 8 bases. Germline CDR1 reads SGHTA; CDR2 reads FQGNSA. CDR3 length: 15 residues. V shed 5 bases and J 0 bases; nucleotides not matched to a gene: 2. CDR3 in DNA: TGTGCCAGCAGCGTACAGGGGGCAACTAATGAAAAACTGTTTTTT. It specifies CASSVQGATNEKLFF. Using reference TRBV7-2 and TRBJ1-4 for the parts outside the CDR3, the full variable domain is GAGVSQSPSNKVTEKGKDVELRCDPISGHTALYWYRQSLGQGLEFLIYFQGNSAPDKSGLPSDRFSAERTGGSVSTLTIQRTQQEDSAVYLCASSVQGATNEKLFFGSGTQLSVL.

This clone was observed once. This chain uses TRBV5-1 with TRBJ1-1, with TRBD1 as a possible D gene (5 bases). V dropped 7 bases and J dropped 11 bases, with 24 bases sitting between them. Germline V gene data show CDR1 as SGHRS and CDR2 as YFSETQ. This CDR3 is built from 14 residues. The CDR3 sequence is CASGLGPGTSIAFF. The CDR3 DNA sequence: TGCGCCAGCGGGCTTGGACCGGGGACCTCAATCGCTTTCTTT.

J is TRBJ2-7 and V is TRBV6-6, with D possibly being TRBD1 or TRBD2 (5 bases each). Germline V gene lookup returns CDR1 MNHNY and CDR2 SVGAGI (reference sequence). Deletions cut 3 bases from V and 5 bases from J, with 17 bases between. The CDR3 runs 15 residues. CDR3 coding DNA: TGTGCCAGCAGTTATTGGACTCAAGGGGTGCACGAGCAGTACTTC. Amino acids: CASSYWTQGVHEQYF.

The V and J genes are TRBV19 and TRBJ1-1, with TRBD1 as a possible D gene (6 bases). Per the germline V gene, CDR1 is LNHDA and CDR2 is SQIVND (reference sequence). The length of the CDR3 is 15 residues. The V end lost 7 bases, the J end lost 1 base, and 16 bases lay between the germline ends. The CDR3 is CASNKQTGSNTEAFF. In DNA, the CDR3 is TGTGCCAGTAACAAACAAACAGGGTCGAACACTGAAGCTTTCTTT.